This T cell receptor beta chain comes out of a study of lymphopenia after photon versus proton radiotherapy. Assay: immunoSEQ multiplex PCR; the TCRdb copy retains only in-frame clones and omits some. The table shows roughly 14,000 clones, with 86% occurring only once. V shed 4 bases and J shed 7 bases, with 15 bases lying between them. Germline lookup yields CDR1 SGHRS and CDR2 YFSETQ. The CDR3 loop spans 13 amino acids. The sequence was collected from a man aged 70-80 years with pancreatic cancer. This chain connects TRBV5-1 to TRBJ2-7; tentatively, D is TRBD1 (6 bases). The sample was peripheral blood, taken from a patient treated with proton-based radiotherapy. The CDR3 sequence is CASSRDNWEEQYF. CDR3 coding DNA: TGCGCCAGCAGCCGGGACAACTGGGAAGAGCAGTACTTC. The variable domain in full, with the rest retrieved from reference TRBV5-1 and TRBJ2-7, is KAGVTQTPRYLIKTRGQQVTLSCSPISGHRSVSWYQQTPGQGLQFLFEYFSETQRNKGNFPGRFSGRQFSNSRSEMNVSTLELGDSALYLCASSRDNWEEQYFGPGTRLTVT.